The source of this TCR beta chain is a study of monozygotic twins with inflammatory bowel disease. TCRdb derives one entry per CDR3 protein from the 5' RACE reads, leaving out DNA. In all, the sample yields roughly 200,000 distinct CDR3 sequences. This CDR3 contains 15 residues. Per the germline V gene, CDR1 is DFQATT and CDR2 is SNEGSKA (reference sequence). V is TRBV20-1 and J is TRBJ2-2; lacking DNA, the TRBD1 call made by TCRdb goes unchecked. Sequenced: blood. This clonotype was sampled from a human donor with ulcerative colitis or Crohn's disease, or a healthy co-twin of an affected twin (not recorded which). The CDR3 region is CSARPGTGVSGELFF.